This is a list of T cell receptor beta chains from one sample in a study of T cells in Graves' hyperthyroidism and ophthalmopathy. From the multiplex PCR reads, TCRdb called clonotypes with MiXCR, one entry per CDR3 protein. The table records 110,000 to 150,000 distinct CDR3 sequences, approximately 20% of them present only once. The sequenced material came from blood. The receptors were gathered from a woman aged 45-65 years with Graves' hyperthyroidism that later progressed to Graves' ophthalmopathy. CDR3s include the opening cysteine and the closing phenylalanine or tryptophan. The D gene is left open where the match is weak. The listing skips clone size in some rows; elsewhere it reads once, few, many or a size class.

v_call	d_call	clone_size	j_call	cdr3_nt	cdr3_aa
TRBV5-5	.	many	TRBJ1-2	TGTGCCAGCAGCCCTCGGAGGGTGGATGGCTACACCTTC	CASSPRRVDGYTF
TRBV28	TRBD1	.	TRBJ1-1	TGTGCCAGCAGTTTGTCCCCCGGACAGGGGGGGAACACTGAAGCTTTCTTT	CASSLSPGQGGNTEAFF
TRBV2	TRBD2	many	TRBJ2-7	TGTGCCAGCAGTCCAGCGGGAGGCTTCTACGAGCAGTACTTC	CASSPAGGFYEQYF
TRBV19	.	.	TRBJ2-2	TGTGCCAGTAGTGCGGGGCTATTGGGGCGCACCGGGGAGCTGTTTTTT	CASSAGLLGRTGELFF
TRBV5-5	.	few	TRBJ2-3	TGTGCCAGCAGTCAACAGGCCTCTAGCACAGATACGCAGTATTTT	CASSQQASSTDTQYF
TRBV7-2	TRBD2	many	TRBJ2-5	TGTGCCAGCAGCCAAAGCGGGAGGGCCTTAGAGACCCAGTACTTC	CASSQSGRALETQYF
TRBV7-9	.	.	TRBJ1-1	TGTGCCAGCAGCTTAGCGGCCAACACTGAAGCTTTCTTT	CASSLAANTEAFF
TRBV20-1	TRBD2	.	TRBJ2-5	TGCAGTGCTAGATGGAGCGGGAGGAGTAAGACCCAGTACTTC	CSARWSGRSKTQYF
TRBV5-1	.	.	TRBJ1-2	TGCGCCAGCAGCCCCCGGACAGAGTATGGCTACACCTTC	CASSPRTEYGYTF
TRBV28	TRBD2	.	TRBJ2-7	TGTGCCAGCAGTGTGGTACTAGCGGGGGATTACTCCTACGAGCAGTACTTC	CASSVVLAGDYSYEQYF
TRBV5-1	.	few	TRBJ2-7	TGCGCCAGCAGGGAGGACCCAGACTCCTACGAGCAGTACTTC	CASREDPDSYEQYF
TRBV28	TRBD1	many	TRBJ2-2	TGTGCCAGCAGTCAAAAGACAGGGGTCCGGGAGCTGTTTTTT	CASSQKTGVRELFF
TRBV28	TRBD2	.	TRBJ2-5	TGTGCCAGCAGTCTCCCAGCCGGACTAGCGGGATTGGAGACCCAGTACTTC	CASSLPAGLAGLETQYF
TRBV30	TRBD1	.	TRBJ2-1	TGTGCCTGGAGTCAGGACAGGGGGCTCAATGAGCAGTTCTTC	CAWSQDRGLNEQFF
TRBV9	TRBD2	few	TRBJ2-7	TGTGCCAGCAGCGTAGCTTCGGGACTAGCGGGAGGTGAGCAGTACTTC	CASSVASGLAGGEQYF
TRBV7-9	TRBD2	many	TRBJ2-1	TGTGCCAGCAGCTCGACTAGCGGGCTTTACAATGAGCAGTTCTTC	CASSSTSGLYNEQFF
TRBV20-1	TRBD2	few	TRBJ2-3	TGCAGTGCCCTTAAAGCGGGAGTGGGAACAGATACGCAGTATTTT	CSALKAGVGTDTQYF
TRBV27	.	few	TRBJ1-5	TGTGCCTCAGGGGGCAATCAGCCCCAGCATTTT	CASGGNQPQHF
TRBV28	TRBD2	many	TRBJ2-3	TGTGCCAGCAGTTACGGGACTAGCGGGAGAGATACGCAGTATTTT	CASSYGTSGRDTQYF
TRBV6-1	.	.	TRBJ1-5	TGTGCCAGCAGTGAACAGAATCAGCCCCAGCATTTT	CASSEQNQPQHF
TRBV28	.	many	TRBJ1-5	TGTGCCAGCATGGGGGGGGGGGCGGGCAATCAGCCCCAGCATTTT	CASMGGGAGNQPQHF
TRBV27	.	.	TRBJ2-7	TGTGCCAGCGGTCTAGACAGGGACTTCTACGAGCAGTACTTC	CASGLDRDFYEQYF
TRBV2	.	many	TRBJ2-7	TGTGCCAGCAGTGAGGTAGCGGCCACTTCCTACGAGCAGTACTTC	CASSEVAATSYEQYF
TRBV7-6	.	.	TRBJ2-1	TGTGCCAGCAGCCAAGCAGCGGTGTCCGATGAGCAGTTCTTC	CASSQAAVSDEQFF